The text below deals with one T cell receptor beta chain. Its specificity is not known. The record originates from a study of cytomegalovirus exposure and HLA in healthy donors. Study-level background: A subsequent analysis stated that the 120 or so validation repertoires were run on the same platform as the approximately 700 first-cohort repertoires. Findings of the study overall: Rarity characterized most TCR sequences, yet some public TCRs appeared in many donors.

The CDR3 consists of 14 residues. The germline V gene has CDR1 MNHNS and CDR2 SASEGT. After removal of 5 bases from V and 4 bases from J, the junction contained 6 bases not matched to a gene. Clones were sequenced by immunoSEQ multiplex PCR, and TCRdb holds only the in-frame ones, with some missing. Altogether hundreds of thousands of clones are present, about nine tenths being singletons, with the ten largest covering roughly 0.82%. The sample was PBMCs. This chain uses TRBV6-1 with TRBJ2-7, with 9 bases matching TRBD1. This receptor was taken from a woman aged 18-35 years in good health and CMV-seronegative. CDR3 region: CASSWDRESYEQYF. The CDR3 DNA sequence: TGTGCCAGCAGTTGGGACAGGGAGAGTTACGAGCAGTACTTC.